Listed below are T cell receptor beta chains from one sample, sequenced in a study of shared clonotypes between healthy human individuals. Using immunoSEQ multiplex PCR, the repertoire was profiled, and TCRdb retains in-frame clones only, with some absent. This table holds 1.6 million or so clones, 95% to 97% found once. Sequenced: naive CD4+ T cells sorted from blood. These TCRs come from a young man in good health. CDR3s include the opening cysteine and the closing phenylalanine or tryptophan. A D gene is named only where the DNA matches it firmly. Not every row has a clone size; where given, it reads once, few, many or a size class.

d_call j_call clone_size v_call cdr3_aa cdr3_nt
TRBD1 TRBJ1-1 - TRBV19 CASSTLRQGMNTEAFF TGTGCCAGTAGTACCCTCCGACAGGGAATGAACACTGAAGCTTTCTTT
TRBD1 TRBJ2-7 - TRBV5-1 CASSLTGDYEQYF TGCGCCAGCAGCTTGACAGGGGACTACGAGCAGTACTTC
TRBD2 TRBJ2-4 - TRBV6-5 CASSGTSGKWNIQYF TGTGCCAGCAGTGGGACTAGCGGGAAATGGAACATTCAGTACTTC
TRBD1 TRBJ2-3 - TRBV18 CASSPGTGGFSDTQYF TGTGCCAGCTCACCCGGGACAGGGGGCTTCTCGGATACGCAGTATTTT
- TRBJ2-7 - TRBV6-6 CASRAQEFEQYF TGTGCCAGCAGGGCACAGGAGTTCGAGCAGTACTTC
- TRBJ2-7 - TRBV5-1 CASSFGGTSREQYF TGCGCCAGCAGCTTCGGCGGGACGTCCCGGGAGCAGTACTTC
- TRBJ1-6 once TRBV30 CAWTTGIHGTPLHF TGTGCCTGGACTACAGGGATCCATGGGACACCCCTCCACTTT
- TRBJ1-5 - TRBV25-1 CASSDVGGTGNQPQHF TGTGCCAGCAGTGATGTAGGGGGGACGGGCAATCAGCCCCAGCATTTT
- TRBJ1-5 - TRBV18 CASSEEAARPQHF TGTGCCAGCTCCGAGGAGGCTGCCAGGCCCCAGCATTTT
- TRBJ2-7 - TRBV5-4 CASSLVAEYEQYF TGTGCCAGCAGCTTGGTGGCAGAGTACGAGCAGTACTTC
TRBD2 TRBJ2-1 - TRBV28 CASSLHRSSGRNEQFF TGTGCCAGCAGTTTACACCGGTCTAGCGGGCGCAATGAGCAGTTCTTC
- TRBJ2-3 once TRBV29-1 CSVGSPAGGTDTQYF TGCAGCGTTGGGTCGCCGGCCGGCGGCACAGATACGCAGTATTTT
- TRBJ2-1 - TRBV7-6 CASSFINAGQSYNEQFF TGTGCCAGCAGCTTTATAAACGCGGGACAGAGCTACAATGAGCAGTTCTTC
TRBD2 TRBJ2-2 - TRBV18 CASSPPGAGGLNTGELFF TGTGCCAGCTCACCACCGGGAGCGGGAGGCTTGAACACCGGGGAGCTGTTTTTT
- TRBJ1-1 once TRBV28 CASTRGGANTEAFF TGTGCCAGCACCCGTGGGGGGGCGAACACTGAAGCTTTCTTT
- TRBJ1-3 - TRBV9 CASSVGGRVGNTIYF TGTGCCAGCAGCGTAGGGGGAAGGGTTGGAAACACCATATATTTT
- TRBJ1-4 - TRBV11-2 CASSPNDIPLGKLFF TGTGCCAGCAGCCCGAACGATATCCCGCTTGGAAAACTGTTTTTT
- TRBJ2-1 - TRBV27 CASSLSMGNRFLYNEQFF TGTGCCAGCAGTTTATCGATGGGGAACAGATTCCTCTACAATGAGCAGTTCTTC
TRBD1 TRBJ2-2 - TRBV19 CASTPRQGGTGELFF TGTGCCAGTACCCCCCGACAGGGCGGCACCGGGGAGCTGTTTTTT
TRBD1 TRBJ1-2 - TRBV18 CASSPRTGVNYGYTF TGTGCCAGCTCACCTAGGACAGGGGTCAACTATGGCTACACCTTC
- TRBJ2-7 - TRBV9 CASSVGVSGEPYEQYF TGTGCCAGCAGCGTAGGGGTATCGGGAGAGCCCTACGAGCAGTACTTC
TRBD1 TRBJ2-3 - TRBV15 CATSRAPQGLETQYF TGTGCCACCAGCAGAGCCCCACAGGGGTTAGAGACTCAGTATTTT
TRBD2 TRBJ2-1 - TRBV12-5 CASGLAGLAYTPEYNEQFF TGTGCTAGTGGTTTGGCTGGACTAGCCTACACCCCCGAGTACAATGAGCAGTTCTTC
TRBD1 TRBJ1-1 - TRBV5-1 CASSSLPLQGRNTEAFF TGCGCCAGCAGCTCGCTACCGCTACAGGGGCGGAACACTGAAGCTTTCTTT
- TRBJ2-4 - TRBV7-3 CASSLVGQEGDIQYF TGTGCCAGCAGCTTAGTCGGACAGGAGGGGGACATTCAGTACTTC
TRBD2 TRBJ2-3 - TRBV7-3 CASSAGVVNTQYF TGTGCCAGCAGCGCGGGAGTCGTGAATACGCAGTATTTT
TRBD1 TRBJ1-2 - TRBV9 CASSFGQGAYGYTF TGTGCCAGCAGCTTCGGACAGGGGGCCTATGGCTACACCTTC
- TRBJ2-7 - TRBV27 CASSLRRHEQYF TGTGCCAGCAGTTTAAGAAGGCACGAGCAGTACTTC
- TRBJ1-1 - TRBV7-9 CASSLEPANTEAFF TGTGCCAGCAGCTTAGAGCCAGCAAACACTGAAGCTTTCTTT
TRBD2 TRBJ2-3 - TRBV7-7 CASSRRGVLADTQYF TGTGCCAGCAGCAGACGGGGGGTTTTGGCAGATACGCAGTATTTT
- TRBJ1-2 once TRBV7-9 CASSPRESYGYTF TGTGCCAGCAGCCCCCGTGAAAGCTATGGCTACACCTTC
TRBD1 TRBJ2-6 - TRBV5-6 CASSWTGGTGANVLTF TGTGCCAGCAGCTGGACAGGGGGCACCGGGGCCAACGTCCTGACTTTC